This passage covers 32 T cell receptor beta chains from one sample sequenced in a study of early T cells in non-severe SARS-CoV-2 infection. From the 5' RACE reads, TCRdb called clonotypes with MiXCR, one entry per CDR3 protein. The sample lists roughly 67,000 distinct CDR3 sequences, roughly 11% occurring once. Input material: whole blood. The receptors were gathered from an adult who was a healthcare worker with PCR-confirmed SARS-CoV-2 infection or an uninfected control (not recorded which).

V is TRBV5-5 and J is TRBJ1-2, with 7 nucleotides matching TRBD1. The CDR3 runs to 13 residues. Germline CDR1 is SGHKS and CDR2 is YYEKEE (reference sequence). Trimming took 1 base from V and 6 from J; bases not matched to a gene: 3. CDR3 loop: CASSLLQGHGYTF. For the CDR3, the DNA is TGTGCCAGCAGCTTGTTACAGGGGCATGGCTACACCTTC.

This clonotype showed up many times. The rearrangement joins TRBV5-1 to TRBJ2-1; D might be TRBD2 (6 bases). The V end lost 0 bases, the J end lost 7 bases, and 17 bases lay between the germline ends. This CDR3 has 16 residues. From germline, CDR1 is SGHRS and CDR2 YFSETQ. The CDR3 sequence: CASSLESSGPGNEQFF. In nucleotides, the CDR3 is TGCGCCAGCAGCTTGGAGAGTAGCGGACCAGGGAATGAGCAGTTCTTC.

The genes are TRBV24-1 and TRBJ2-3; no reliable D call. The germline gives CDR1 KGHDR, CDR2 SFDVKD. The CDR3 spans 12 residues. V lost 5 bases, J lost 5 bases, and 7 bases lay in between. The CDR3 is CATSADGDTQYF. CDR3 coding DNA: TGTGCCACCAGTGCGGACGGAGATACGCAGTATTTT.

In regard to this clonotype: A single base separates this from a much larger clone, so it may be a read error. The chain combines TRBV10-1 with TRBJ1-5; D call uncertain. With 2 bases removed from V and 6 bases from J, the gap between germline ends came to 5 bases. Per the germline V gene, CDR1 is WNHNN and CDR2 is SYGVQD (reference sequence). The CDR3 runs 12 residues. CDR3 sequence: CASSEIGQPQHF. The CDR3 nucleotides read TGCGCCAGCAGTGAGATTGGTCAGCCCCAGCATTTT.

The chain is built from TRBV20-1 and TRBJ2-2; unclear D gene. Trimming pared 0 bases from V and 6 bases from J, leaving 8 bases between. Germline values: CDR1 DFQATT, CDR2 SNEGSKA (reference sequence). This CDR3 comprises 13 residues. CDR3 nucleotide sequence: TGCAGTGCTAGAGATGCCGGATCCGGGGAGCTGTTTTTT. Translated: CSARDAGSGELFF.

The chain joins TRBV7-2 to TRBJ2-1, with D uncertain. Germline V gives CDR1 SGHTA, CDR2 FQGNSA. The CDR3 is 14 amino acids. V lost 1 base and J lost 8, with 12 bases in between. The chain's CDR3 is CASSLGVGVHEQFF. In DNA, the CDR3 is TGTGCCAGCAGCTTAGGGGTAGGAGTTCATGAGCAGTTCTTC.

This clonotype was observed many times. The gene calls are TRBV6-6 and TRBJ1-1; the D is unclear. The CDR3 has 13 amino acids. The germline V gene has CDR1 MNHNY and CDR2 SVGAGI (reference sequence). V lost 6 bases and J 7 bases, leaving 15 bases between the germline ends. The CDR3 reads CASRPGRVIEAFF. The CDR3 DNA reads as TGTGCCAGCAGACCAGGTAGAGTAATTGAAGCTTTCTTT.

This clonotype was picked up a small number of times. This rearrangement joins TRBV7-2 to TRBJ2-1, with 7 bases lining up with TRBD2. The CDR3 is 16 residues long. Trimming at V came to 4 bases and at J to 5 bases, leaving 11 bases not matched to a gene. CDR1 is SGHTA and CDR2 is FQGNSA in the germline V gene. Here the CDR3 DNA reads TGTGCCAGCAGCTCGCTACCGGCGGGAGTTCACAATGAGCAGTTCTTC. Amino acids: CASSSLPAGVHNEQFF.

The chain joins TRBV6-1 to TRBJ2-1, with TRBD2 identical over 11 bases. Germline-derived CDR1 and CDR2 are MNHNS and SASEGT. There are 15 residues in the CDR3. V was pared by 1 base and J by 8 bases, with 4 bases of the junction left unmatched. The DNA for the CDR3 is TGTGCCAGCAGTGAAGGACTAGCGGGATCCGATGAGCAGTTCTTC. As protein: CASSEGLAGSDEQFF.

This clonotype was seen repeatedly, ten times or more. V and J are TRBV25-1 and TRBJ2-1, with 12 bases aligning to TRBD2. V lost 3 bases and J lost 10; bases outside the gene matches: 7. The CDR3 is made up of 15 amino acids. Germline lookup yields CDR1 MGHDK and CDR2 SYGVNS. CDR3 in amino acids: CASSDRLAGVEEQFF. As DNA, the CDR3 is TGTGCCAGCAGTGACAGACTAGCGGGAGTTGAGGAGCAGTTCTTC.

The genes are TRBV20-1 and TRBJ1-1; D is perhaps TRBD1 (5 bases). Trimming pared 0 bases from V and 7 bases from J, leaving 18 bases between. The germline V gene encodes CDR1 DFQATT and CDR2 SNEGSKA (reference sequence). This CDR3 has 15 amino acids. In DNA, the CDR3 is TGCAGTGCTAGAGACCCAGACAAGGGGAGAGGTGAAGCTTTCTTT. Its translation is CSARDPDKGRGEAFF.

For the CDR3, the DNA is TGTGCCAGCAGCCGGGACAGAATTGAAAAACTGTTTTTT. As protein: CASSRDRIEKLFF. The V gene is TRBV11-2, the J gene TRBJ1-4, with TRBD1 identical over 7 bases. The CDR3 covers 13 residues. CDR1 SGHAT and CDR2 FQNNGV come from the germline V gene. The trim removed 5 bases at V and 7 bases at J, leaving 4 bases unmatched.

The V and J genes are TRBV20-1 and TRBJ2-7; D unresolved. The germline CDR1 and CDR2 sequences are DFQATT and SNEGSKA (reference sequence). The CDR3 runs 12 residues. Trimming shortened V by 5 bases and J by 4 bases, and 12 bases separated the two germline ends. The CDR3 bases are TGCAGTGCTGAAGGACGGGCGTACGAGCAGTACTTC. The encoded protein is CSAEGRAYEQYF.

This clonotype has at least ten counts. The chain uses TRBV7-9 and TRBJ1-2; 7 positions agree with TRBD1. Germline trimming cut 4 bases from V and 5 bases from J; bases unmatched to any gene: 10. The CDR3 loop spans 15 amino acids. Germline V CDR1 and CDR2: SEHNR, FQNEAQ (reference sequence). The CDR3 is CASSSSGGELYGYTF. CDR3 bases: TGTGCCAGCAGCTCCTCAGGGGGAGAACTGTATGGCTACACCTTC. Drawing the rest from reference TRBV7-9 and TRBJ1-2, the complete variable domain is DTGVSQNPRHKITKRGQNVTFRCDPISEHNRLYWYRQTLGQGPEFLTYFQNEAQLEKSRLLSDRFSAERPKGSFSTLEIQRTEQGDSAMYLCASSSSGGELYGYTFGSGTRLTVV.

The CDR3 DNA reads as TGTGCCAGCAGTTGGGGACTCCCGACATCACCCCTCCACTTT. This sequence encodes CASSWGLPTSPLHF. The gene calls are TRBV27 and TRBJ1-6, with a weak D call TRBD1 (5 bases). The germline V gene has CDR1 MNHEY and CDR2 SMNVEV (reference sequence). V lost 4 bases and J 10 bases, leaving 14 bases between the germline ends. This CDR3 comprises 14 residues.

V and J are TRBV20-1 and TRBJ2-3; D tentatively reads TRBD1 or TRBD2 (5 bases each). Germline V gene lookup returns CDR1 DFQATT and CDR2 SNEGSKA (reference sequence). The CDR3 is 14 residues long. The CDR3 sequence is CSSNRDGYTDTQYF. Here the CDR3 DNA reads TGCAGCTCAAACCGGGACGGGTACACAGATACGCAGTATTTT.

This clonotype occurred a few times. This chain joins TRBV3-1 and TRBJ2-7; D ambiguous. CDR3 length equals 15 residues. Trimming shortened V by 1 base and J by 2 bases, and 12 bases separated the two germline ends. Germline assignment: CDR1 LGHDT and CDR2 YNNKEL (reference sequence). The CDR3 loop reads CASSQGAHGAYEQYF. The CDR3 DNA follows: TGTGCCAGCAGCCAAGGCGCCCATGGCGCCTACGAGCAGTACTTC.

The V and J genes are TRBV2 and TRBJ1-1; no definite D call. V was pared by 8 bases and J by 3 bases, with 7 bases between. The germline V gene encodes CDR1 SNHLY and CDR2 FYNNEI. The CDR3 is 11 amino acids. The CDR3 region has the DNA TGTGCCAGCGGGGTCCACACTGAAGCTTTCTTT. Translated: CASGVHTEAFF.

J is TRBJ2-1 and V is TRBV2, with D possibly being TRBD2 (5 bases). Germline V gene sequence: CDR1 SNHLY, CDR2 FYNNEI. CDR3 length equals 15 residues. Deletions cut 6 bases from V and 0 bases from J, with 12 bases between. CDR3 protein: CASSRDYSSYNEQFF. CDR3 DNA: TGTGCCAGCAGCCGCGACTATAGCTCCTACAATGAGCAGTTCTTC.

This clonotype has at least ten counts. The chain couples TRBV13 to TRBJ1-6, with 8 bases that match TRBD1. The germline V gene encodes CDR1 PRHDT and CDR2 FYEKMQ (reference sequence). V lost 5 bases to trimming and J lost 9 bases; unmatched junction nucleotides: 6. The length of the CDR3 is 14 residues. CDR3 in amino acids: CASSLGQGGSPLHF. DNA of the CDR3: TGTGCCAGCAGCCTCGGACAGGGAGGTTCACCCCTCCACTTT. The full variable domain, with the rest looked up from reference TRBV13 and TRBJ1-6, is AAGVIQSPRHLIKEKRETATLKCYPIPRHDTVYWYQQGPGQDPQFLISFYEKMQSDKGSIPDRFSAQQFSDYHSELNMSSLELGDSALYFCASSLGQGGSPLHFGNGTRLTVT.

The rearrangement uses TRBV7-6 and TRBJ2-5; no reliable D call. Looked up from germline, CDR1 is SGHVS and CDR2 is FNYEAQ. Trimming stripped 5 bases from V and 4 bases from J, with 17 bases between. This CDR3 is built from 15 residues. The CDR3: CASSPIGGLIETQYF. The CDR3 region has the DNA TGTGCCAGCAGCCCCATCGGTGGTCTTATAGAGACCCAGTACTTC.

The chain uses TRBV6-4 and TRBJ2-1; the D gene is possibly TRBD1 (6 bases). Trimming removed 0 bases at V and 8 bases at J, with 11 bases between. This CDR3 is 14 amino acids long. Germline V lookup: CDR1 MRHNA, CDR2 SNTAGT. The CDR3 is CASSDSSGAHEQFF. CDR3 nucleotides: TGTGCCAGCAGTGACTCGTCAGGGGCCCATGAGCAGTTCTTC.

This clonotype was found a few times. The CDR3 reads CASSERERETDTQYF. CDR3 sequence (DNA): TGTGCCAGCAGTGAAAGGGAGCGGGAGACAGATACGCAGTATTTT. The chain combines TRBV6-1 with TRBJ2-3; the match to TRBD2 covers 8 bases. Germline CDR1 reads MNHNS; CDR2 reads SASEGT. With 2 bases clipped from V and 3 bases from J, the junction kept 4 bases outside the gene matches. The CDR3 covers 15 residues.

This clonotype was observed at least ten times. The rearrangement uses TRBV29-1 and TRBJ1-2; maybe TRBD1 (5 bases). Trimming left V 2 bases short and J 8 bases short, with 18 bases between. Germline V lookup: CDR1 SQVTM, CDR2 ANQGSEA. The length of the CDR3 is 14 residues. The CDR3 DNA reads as TGCAGCGTTGAACAGAAAGGGCAGGGCTACGGCTACACCTTC. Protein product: CSVEQKGQGYGYTF.

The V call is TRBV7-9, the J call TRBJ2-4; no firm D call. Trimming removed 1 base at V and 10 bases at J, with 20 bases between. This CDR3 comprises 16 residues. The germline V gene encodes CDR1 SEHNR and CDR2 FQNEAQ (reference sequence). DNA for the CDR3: TGTGCCAGCAGCTTAGATCGTCTCCGAGACGGAGAAATTCAGTACTTC. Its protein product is CASSLDRLRDGEIQYF.

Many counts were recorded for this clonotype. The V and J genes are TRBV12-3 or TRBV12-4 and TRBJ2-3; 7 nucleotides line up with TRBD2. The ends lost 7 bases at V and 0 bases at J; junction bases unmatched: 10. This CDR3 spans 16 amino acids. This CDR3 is CASTYLAGPSTDTQYF. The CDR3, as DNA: TGTGCCAGCACCTACTTAGCGGGCCCTAGCACAGATACGCAGTATTTT.

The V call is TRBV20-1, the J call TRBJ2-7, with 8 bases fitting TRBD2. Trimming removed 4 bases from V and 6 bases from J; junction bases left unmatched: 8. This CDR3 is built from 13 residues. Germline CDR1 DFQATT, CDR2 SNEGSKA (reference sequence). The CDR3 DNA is TGCAGTGCTACCCCGGGACTAGTTTCCGAGCAGTACTTC. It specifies CSATPGLVSEQYF.

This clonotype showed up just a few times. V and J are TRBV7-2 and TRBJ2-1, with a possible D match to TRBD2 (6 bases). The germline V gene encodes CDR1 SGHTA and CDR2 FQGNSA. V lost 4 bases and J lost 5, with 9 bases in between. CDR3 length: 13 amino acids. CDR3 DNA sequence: TGTGCCAGCAGCTCGGGACTCAACAATGAGCAGTTCTTC. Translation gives CASSSGLNNEQFF.

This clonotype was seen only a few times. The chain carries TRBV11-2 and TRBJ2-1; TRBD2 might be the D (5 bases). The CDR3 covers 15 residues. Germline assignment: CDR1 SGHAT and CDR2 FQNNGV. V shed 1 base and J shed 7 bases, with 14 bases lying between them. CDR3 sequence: CASSLVMRAGNEQFF. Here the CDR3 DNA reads TGTGCCAGCAGCTTAGTGATGAGGGCCGGAAATGAGCAGTTCTTC.

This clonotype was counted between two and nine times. CDR3 sequence (DNA): TGCGCCAGCAGCACCGGGACAGGGGGAGGAGAGACCCAGTACTTC. Translated, it gives CASSTGTGGGETQYF. J is TRBJ2-5 and V is TRBV4-1; 11 bases align to TRBD1. The CDR3 has 15 residues. After removal of 5 bases from V and 4 bases from J, the junction contained 6 bases not matched to a gene. Germline V gene sequence: CDR1 MGHRA, CDR2 YSYEKL.

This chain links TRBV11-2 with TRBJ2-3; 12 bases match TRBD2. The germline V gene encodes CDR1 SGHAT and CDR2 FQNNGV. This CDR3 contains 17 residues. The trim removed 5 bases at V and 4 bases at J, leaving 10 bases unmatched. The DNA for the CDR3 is TGTGCCAGCAGCCCCAGACTAGCGGGAGTCCTTCCAGATACGCAGTATTTT. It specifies CASSPRLAGVLPDTQYF. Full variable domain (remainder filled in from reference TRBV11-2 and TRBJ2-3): EAGVAQSPRYKIIEKRQSVAFWCNPISGHATLYWYQQILGQGPKLLIQFQNNGVVDDSQLPKDRFSAERLKGVDSTLKIQPAKLEDSAVYLCASSPRLAGVLPDTQYFGPGTRLTVL.

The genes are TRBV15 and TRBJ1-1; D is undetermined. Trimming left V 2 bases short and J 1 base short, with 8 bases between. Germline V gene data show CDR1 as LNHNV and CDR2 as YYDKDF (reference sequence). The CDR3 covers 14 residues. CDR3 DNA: TGTGCCACCAGCAGAATGGCAGGGAACACTGAAGCTTTCTTT. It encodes CATSRMAGNTEAFF. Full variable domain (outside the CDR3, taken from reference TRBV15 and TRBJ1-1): DAMVIQNPRYQVTQFGKPVTLSCSQTLNHNVMYWYQQKSSQAPKLLFHYYDKDFNNEADTPDNFQSRRPNTSFCFLDIRSPGLGDTAMYLCATSRMAGNTEAFFGQGTRLTVV.